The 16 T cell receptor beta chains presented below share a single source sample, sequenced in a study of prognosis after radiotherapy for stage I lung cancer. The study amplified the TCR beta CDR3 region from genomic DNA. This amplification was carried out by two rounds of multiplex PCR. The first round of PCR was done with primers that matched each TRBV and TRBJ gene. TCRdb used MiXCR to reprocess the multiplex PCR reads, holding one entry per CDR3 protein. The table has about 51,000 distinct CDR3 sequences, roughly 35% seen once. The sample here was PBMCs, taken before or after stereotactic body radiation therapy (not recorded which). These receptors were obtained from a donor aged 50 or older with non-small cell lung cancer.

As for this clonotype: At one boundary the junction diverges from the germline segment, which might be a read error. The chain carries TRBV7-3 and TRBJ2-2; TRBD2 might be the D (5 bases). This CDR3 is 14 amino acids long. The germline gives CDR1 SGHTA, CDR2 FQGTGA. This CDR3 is CVSSPSGLGGELFF. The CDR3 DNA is TGTGTCAGCAGCCCCTCGGGATTGGGTGGTGAGCTGTTTTTT.

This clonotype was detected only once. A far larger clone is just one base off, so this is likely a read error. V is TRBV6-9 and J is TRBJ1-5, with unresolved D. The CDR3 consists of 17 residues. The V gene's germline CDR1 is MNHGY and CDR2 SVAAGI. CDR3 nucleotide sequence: TGTGCCAGCAGTTTACGGCCCAGGAGTTATAGCAATCATCCCCAGCATTTT. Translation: CASSLRPRSYSNHPQHF.

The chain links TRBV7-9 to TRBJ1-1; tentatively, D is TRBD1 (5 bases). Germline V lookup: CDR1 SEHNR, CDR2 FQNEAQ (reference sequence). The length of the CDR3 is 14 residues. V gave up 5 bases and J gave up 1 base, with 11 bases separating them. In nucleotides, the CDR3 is TGTGCCAGCAGCCGAGGGGCGGGGAACACTGAAGCTTTCTTT. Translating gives CASSRGAGNTEAFF.

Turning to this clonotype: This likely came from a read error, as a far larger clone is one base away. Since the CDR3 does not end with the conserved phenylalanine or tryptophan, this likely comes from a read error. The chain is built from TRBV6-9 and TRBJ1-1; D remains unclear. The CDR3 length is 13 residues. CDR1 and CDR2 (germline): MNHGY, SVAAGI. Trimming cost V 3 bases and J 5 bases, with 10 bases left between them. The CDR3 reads CASSYLYTTEAFL. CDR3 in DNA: TGTGCCAGCAGTTACTTATACACAACTGAAGCTTTCCTT.

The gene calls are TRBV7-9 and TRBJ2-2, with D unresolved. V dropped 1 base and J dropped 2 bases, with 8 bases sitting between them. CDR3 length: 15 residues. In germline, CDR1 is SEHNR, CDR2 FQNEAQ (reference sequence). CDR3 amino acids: CASSLGFCNTGELFF. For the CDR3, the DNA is TGTGCCAGCAGCTTAGGATTTTGTAACACCGGGGAGCTGTTTTTT.

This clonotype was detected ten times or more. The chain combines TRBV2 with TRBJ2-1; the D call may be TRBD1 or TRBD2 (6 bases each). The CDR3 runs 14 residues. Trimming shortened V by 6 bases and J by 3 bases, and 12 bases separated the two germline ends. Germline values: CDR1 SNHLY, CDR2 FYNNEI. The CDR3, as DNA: TGTGCCAGCAGGCCCGGGGGCCTCTACAATGAGCAGTTCTTC. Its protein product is CASRPGGLYNEQFF.

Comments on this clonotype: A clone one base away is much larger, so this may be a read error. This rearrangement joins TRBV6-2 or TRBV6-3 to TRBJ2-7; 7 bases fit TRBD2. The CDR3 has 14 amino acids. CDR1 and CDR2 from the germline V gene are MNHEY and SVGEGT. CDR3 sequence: CASKPGEGWGEQCF. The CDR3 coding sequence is TGTGCCAGCAAGCCTGGGGAGGGGTGGGGTGAGCAGTGCTTC.

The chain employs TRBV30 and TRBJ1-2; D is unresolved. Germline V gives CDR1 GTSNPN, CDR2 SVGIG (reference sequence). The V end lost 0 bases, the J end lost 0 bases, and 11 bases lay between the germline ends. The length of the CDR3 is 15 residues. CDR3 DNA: TGTGCCTGGAGTGTAGCGGGCATGACTAACTATGGCTACACCTTC. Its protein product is CAWSVAGMTNYGYTF.

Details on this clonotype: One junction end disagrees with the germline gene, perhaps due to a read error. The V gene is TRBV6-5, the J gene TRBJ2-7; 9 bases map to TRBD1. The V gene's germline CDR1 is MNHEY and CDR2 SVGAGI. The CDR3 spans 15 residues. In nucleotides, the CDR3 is TGTGCCAGCAGTTACTCGGACAGGGGCTCCTACGAGCAGCACTTC. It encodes CASSYSDRGSYEQHF.

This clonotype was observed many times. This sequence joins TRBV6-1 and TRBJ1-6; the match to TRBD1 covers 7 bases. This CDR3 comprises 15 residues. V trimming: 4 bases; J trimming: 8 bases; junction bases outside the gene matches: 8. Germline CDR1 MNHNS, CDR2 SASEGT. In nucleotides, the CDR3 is TGTGCCAGCAGTGTGCAACAGGGGAGAGATTCACCCCTCCACTTT. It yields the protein CASSVQQGRDSPLHF.

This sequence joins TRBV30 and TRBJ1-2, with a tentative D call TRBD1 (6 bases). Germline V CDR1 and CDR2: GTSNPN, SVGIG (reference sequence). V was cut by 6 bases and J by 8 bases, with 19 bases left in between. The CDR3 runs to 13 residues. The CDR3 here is CACKATGQKGYTF. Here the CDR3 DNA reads TGTGCCTGTAAAGCAACAGGGCAGAAAGGCTACACCTTC.

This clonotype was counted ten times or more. The CDR3 is CASSPRAESYNEQFF. The DNA of the CDR3 is TGTGCCAGCAGCCCTAGAGCGGAGAGCTACAATGAGCAGTTCTTC. The chain has TRBV9 and TRBJ2-1, with a tentative D call TRBD2 (5 bases). CDR1 and CDR2 from the germline V gene are SGDLS and YYNGEE. Trimming shortened V by 4 bases and J by 3 bases, and 14 bases separated the two germline ends. CDR3 length: 15 amino acids.

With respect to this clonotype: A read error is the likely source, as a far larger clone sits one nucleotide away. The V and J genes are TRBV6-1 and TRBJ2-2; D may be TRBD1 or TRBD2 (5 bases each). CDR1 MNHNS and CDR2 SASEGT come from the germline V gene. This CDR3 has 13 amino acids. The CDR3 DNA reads TGTGCCAGCAGTGACTGGGGCACCGGGGAGCCGTTTTTT. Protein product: CASSDWGTGEPFF.

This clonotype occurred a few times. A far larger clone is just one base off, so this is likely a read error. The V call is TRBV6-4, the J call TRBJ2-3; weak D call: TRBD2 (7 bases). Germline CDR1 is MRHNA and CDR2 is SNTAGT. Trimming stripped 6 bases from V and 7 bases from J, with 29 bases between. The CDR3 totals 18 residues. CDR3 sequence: CASREGRGGGFETYTQYF. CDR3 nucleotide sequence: TGTGCCAGCAGAGAGGGGAGGGGGGGCGGATTTGAGACATATACGCAGTATTTT.

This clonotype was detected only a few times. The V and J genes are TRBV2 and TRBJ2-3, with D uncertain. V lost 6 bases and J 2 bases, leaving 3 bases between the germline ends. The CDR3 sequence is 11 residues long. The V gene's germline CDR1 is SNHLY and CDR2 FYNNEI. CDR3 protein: CASSITDTQYF. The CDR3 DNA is TGTGCCAGCAGCATCACAGATACGCAGTATTTT.

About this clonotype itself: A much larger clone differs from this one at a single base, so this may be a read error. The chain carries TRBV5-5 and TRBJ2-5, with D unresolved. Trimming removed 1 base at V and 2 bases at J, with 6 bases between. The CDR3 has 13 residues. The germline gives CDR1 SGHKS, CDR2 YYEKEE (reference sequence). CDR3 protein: CASSLSGQETQYF. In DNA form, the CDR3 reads TGTGCCAGCAGCTTGTCCGGGCAAGAGACCCAGTACTTC.